Presented here are 19 T cell receptor beta chains from one specimen sequenced in a study of beta chain features in type 1 diabetes. Study-wide points: Researchers report that Type 1 diabetes patients had moderately but significantly shorter TCRB CDR3s across all four CD4+ subsets.

No cognate antigen is known for these TCRs. Of the isolated RNA, all was reverse transcribed, and so the sequenced material was expressed TCRB transcripts. TCRdb keeps only in-frame clones here, not all; method: immunoSEQ multiplex PCR. This sample has about 370,000 clones, with 9.5% to 10% found just once. The sample taken for sequencing was central memory CD4+ T cells from blood. The source of these receptors is a man aged 25-45 years with type 1 diabetes.

This clone has only a few counts. V gene TRBV7-9 combines with J gene TRBJ2-5, with 16 bases aligning to TRBD2. The CDR3 has 16 residues. Germline assignment: CDR1 SEHNR and CDR2 FQNEAQ (reference sequence). V trimming: 3 bases; J trimming: 11 bases; junction bases outside the gene matches: 9. The CDR3 nucleotides are TGTGCCAGCAGCTTGGGACTAGCGGGAGGGCAGGGGGAGCAGTACTTC. Residues: CASSLGLAGGQGEQYF.

The chain recombines TRBV7-9 with TRBJ1-3; D possibly corresponds to TRBD1 (5 bases). The CDR3 covers 15 residues. V was trimmed by 6 bases and J by 4 bases, leaving 16 bases between them. CDR1 and CDR2 from the germline V gene are SEHNR and FQNEAQ (reference sequence). The CDR3 protein is CASSRTGTPGNTIYF. In DNA, the CDR3 is TGTGCCAGCAGTCGCACCGGGACCCCCGGAAACACCATATATTTT.

This clone has just one count. This chain uses TRBV5-8 with TRBJ2-7; 8 positions agree with TRBD1. Germline lookup yields CDR1 SGHTS and CDR2 YDEGEE. J was trimmed by 4 bases and V by 2 bases; bases with no gene match: 5. The CDR3 runs 14 residues. CDR3 protein: CASSFGQGRYEQYF. The CDR3 nucleotides read TGTGCCAGCAGCTTTGGACAGGGCAGGTACGAGCAGTACTTC. Full variable domain (missing parts from reference TRBV5-8 and TRBJ2-7): EAGVTQSPTHLIKTRGQQATLRCSPISGHTSVYWYQQALGLGLQFLLWYDEGEERNRGNFPPRFSGRQFPNYSSELNVNALELEDSALYLCASSFGQGRYEQYFGPGTRLTVT.

Many counts were recorded for this clone. The J gene is TRBJ1-2, the V gene TRBV28, with D possibly TRBD1 on 5 matching bases. This CDR3 comprises 14 residues. Trimming took off 7 bases at V and 2 bases at J, with 14 bases between the two ends. Germline loops: CDR1 MDHEN, CDR2 SYDVKM. CDR3 nucleotide sequence: TGTGCCAGCACCTCAGGGAATAGAAACTATGGCTACACCTTC. Amino acid sequence: CASTSGNRNYGYTF.

The genes are TRBV30 and TRBJ2-7; no clear D gene. V was shortened by 0 bases and J by 4 bases, with 10 bases between the two germline ends. The germline CDR1 and CDR2 sequences are GTSNPN and SVGIG (reference sequence). CDR3 length: 13 residues. CDR3 loop: CAWSVQLGYEQYF. The CDR3 coding sequence is TGTGCCTGGAGTGTACAACTTGGGTACGAGCAGTACTTC.

On this clone itself: Sequence at one end of the junction differs from germline and may be a read error. The rearrangement joins TRBV5-5 to TRBJ2-3; TRBD1 agrees at 7 bases. CDR3 size: 14 residues. Germline-derived CDR1 and CDR2 are SGHKS and YYEKEE (reference sequence). Here the CDR3 DNA reads TGCGCCAGCAGCAAGGACAGGACCTCCGGTACGCAGTATTTT. The encoded protein is CASSKDRTSGTQYF.

The J gene is TRBJ2-7, the V gene TRBV2, with 8 bases aligning to TRBD1. The V gene's germline CDR1 is SNHLY and CDR2 FYNNEI. The length of the CDR3 is 16 residues. Trimming at V came to 6 bases and at J to 2 bases, leaving 12 bases not matched to a gene. CDR3 bases: TGTGCCAGCAGCCGCACCGGGACAGGCCTCCCCTACGAGCAGTACTTC. It is translated as CASSRTGTGLPYEQYF.

This clone was counted only a few times. The DNA for the CDR3 is TGTGCCAGCAGTGATAGCGGGGGATGGTCCTACGAGCAGTACTTC. Encoded protein: CASSDSGGWSYEQYF. V and J are TRBV6-6 and TRBJ2-7; 9 positions agree with TRBD2. The CDR3 is 15 amino acids. The germline gives CDR1 MNHNY, CDR2 SVGAGI (reference sequence). The ends lost 5 bases at V and 1 base at J; junction bases unmatched: 6.

This clone was detected only a few times. The chain couples TRBV5-1 to TRBJ2-2; D is uncertain. CDR3 length: 16 amino acids. Looked up from germline, CDR1 is SGHRS and CDR2 is YFSETQ. V lost 0 bases, J lost 0 bases, and 9 bases lay in between. The CDR3 nucleotides are TGCGCCAGCAGCTTGGCGGGCAGCGCGAACACCGGGGAGCTGTTTTTT. Protein: CASSLAGSANTGELFF. The whole variable domain, remainder taken from reference TRBV5-1 and TRBJ2-2, is KAGVTQTPRYLIKTRGQQVTLSCSPISGHRSVSWYQQTPGQGLQFLFEYFSETQRNKGNFPGRFSGRQFSNSRSEMNVSTLELGDSALYLCASSLAGSANTGELFFGEGSRLTVL.

This clone was detected only a few times. The V gene is TRBV28, the J gene TRBJ2-5, with D uncertain. This CDR3 is built from 15 residues. Trimming removed 6 bases from V and 2 bases from J, with 16 bases in between. Germline CDR1 and CDR2: MDHEN and SYDVKM. As DNA, the CDR3 is TGTGCCAGCAGCCTTGCCGGCGGACGGCAAGAGACCCAGTACTTC. Amino acids: CASSLAGGRQETQYF. The full variable domain, with the rest looked up from reference TRBV28 and TRBJ2-5, is DVKVTQSSRYLVKRTGEKVFLECVQDMDHENMFWYRQDPGLGLRLIYFSYDVKMKEKGDIPEGYSVSREKKERFSLILESASTNQTSMYLCASSLAGGRQETQYFGPGTRLLVL.

There are a few counts of this clone. The genes are TRBV6-6 and TRBJ1-1; 7 positions agree with TRBD1. V was pared by 5 bases and J by 1 base, with 4 bases of the junction left unmatched. The CDR3 contains 14 residues. CDR1 MNHNY and CDR2 SVGAGI come from the germline V gene (reference sequence). CDR3 DNA: TGTGCCAGCAGTGCTAGGACAGGGAACACTGAAGCTTTCTTT. Translating gives CASSARTGNTEAFF.

This chain connects TRBV11-2 to TRBJ1-2; TRBD1 aligns across 12 bases. The CDR3 contains 16 residues. CDR1 SGHAT and CDR2 FQNNGV come from the germline V gene. Trimming at V came to 1 base and at J to 3 bases, leaving 3 bases not matched to a gene. The CDR3 is CASSLGGTGGYYGYTF. CDR3 DNA: TGTGCCAGCAGCTTAGGAGGGACAGGGGGCTACTATGGCTACACCTTC.

The CDR3 loop reads CASSIRRGSGYNEQFF. The CDR3 nucleotides are TGTGCCAGCAGCATCCGTCGGGGGAGTGGGTACAATGAGCAGTTCTTC. V and J are TRBV7-9 and TRBJ2-1; tentative D call: TRBD2 (6 bases). CDR3 size: 16 residues. V lost 5 bases, J lost 4 bases, and 18 bases lay in between. Germline CDR1 SEHNR, CDR2 FQNEAQ (reference sequence).

The chain joins TRBV19 to TRBJ2-2, with 7 bases aligning to TRBD1. The J segment lost 9 bases and the V segment lost 3 bases, leaving 16 bases of the junction unmatched. This CDR3 comprises 17 residues. Germline loops: CDR1 LNHDA, CDR2 SQIVND (reference sequence). CDR3 nucleotide sequence: TGTGCCAGTAGTATGGATCATTCCGGGACAGTGAACTGGGAGCTGTTTTTT. As protein: CASSMDHSGTVNWELFF.

The table lists this clone with a few counts. The chain uses TRBV27 and TRBJ2-7; 12 bases map to TRBD2. The CDR3 is 16 residues long. The germline V gene has CDR1 MNHEY and CDR2 SMNVEV (reference sequence). J was trimmed by 2 bases and V by 4 bases; bases with no gene match: 6. The CDR3 loop is CASSSPSSGRAYEQYF. CDR3 nucleotides: TGTGCCAGCAGTTCCCCCTCTAGCGGGAGGGCCTACGAGCAGTACTTC.

This chain links TRBV5-1 with TRBJ1-5, with D possibly being TRBD1 (5 bases). V shed 4 bases and J shed 6 bases, with 14 bases lying between them. The CDR3 is 14 amino acids. Germline V gives CDR1 SGHRS, CDR2 YFSETQ. Here the CDR3 reads CASSRDRGSQPQHF. The CDR3 bases are TGCGCCAGCAGCCGCGACAGAGGAAGTCAGCCCCAGCATTTT.

As to this clone: Other DNA sequences within the sample encode an identical CDR3. The chain carries TRBV9 and TRBJ2-5; D is uncertain. The germline V gene encodes CDR1 SGDLS and CDR2 YYNGEE. Trimming took 3 bases from V and 2 from J, leaving 11 bases between them. This CDR3 is built from 14 residues. CDR3 nucleotides: TGTGCCAGCAGCGCCTCTGGGATACAAGAGACCCAGTACTTC. Translation: CASSASGIQETQYF.

This clone has at least ten counts. The rearrangement uses TRBV18 and TRBJ2-7; a possible D gene is TRBD1 (5 bases). Germline-derived CDR1 and CDR2 are KGHSH and LQKENI. This CDR3 is built from 14 residues. The germline V and J ends were trimmed by 0 bases and 2 bases, with 8 bases remaining between them. CDR3 sequence reads: CASSPPRTPYEQYF. CDR3 coding DNA: TGTGCCAGCTCACCACCTAGGACACCCTACGAGCAGTACTTC.

This clone was seen a single time. The chain links TRBV7-8 to TRBJ1-4; D might be TRBD1 (6 bases). V was pared by 3 bases and J by 7 bases, with 18 bases between. Germline CDR1 and CDR2: SGHVS and FQNEAQ. The CDR3 has 16 amino acids. DNA of the CDR3: TGTGCCAGCAGCTTGAGTCAGGGGATAGGAGGTGAAAAACTGTTTTTT. Its translation is CASSLSQGIGGEKLFF.